Given below is one T cell receptor beta chain in context. Its antigen is still unknown. Patients chosen for sequencing had shown CD8+CD57+ cell expansion by flow cytometry. Every patient presented with severe acquired aplastic anemia. Genomic DNA acted as the template from which TCR beta VDJ combination and CDR3 sequence profiling were carried out. TCRdb reprocessed the reads with MiXCR, giving one entry per CDR3 protein. This table holds roughly 220,000 distinct CDR3 sequences, roughly 60% found once. These data are taken from a study of CD8+CD57+ T cells in acquired aplastic anemia. Study-wide background: DNA from sorted CD4+ and CD8+ cells averaged roughly 3.4 ug.

CDR1 and CDR2 (germline): SGHRS, YFSETQ. This CDR3 region has 14 residues. The ends lost 2 bases at V and 4 bases at J; junction bases unmatched: 6. Regarding the study as a whole: Common to patients and controls were roughly 30 CD8+ CDR3 sequences. The study found no significant CD8+ Simpson's diversity difference between patients and controls.

The source of this sequence is a human donor with aplastic anemia. The chain joins TRBV5-1 to TRBJ2-7; TRBD2 matches at 7 bases. Sample: sorted CD4+, CD8+, or CD8+CD57+ T cells (not recorded which) from PBMCs. The CDR3 coding sequence is TGCGCCAGCAGCTTAGGGGAGGGCCTTTACGAGCAGTACTTC. The encoded protein is CASSLGEGLYEQYF.